What follows is one T cell receptor (beta chain) and its context. Stated time point: persistent/refractory GD, antithyroid drugs over 5 years with positive TRAb. Preparation of the TCR library used RNA extracted from PBMCs. According to the study, TCR beta libraries were built with iRepertoire HTBI primers and CDR3-region Arm-PCR. TCRdb reanalysed the multiplex PCR reads using MiXCR and keeps one entry per CDR3 protein. Here the sample spans 400,000 or so distinct CDR3 sequences, around 20% being singletons. The sample is drawn from a study of regulatory T cells in long-lasting Graves disease. The sequences come from peripheral blood mononuclear cells (PBMCs), collected when the disease was refractory, from a patient treated with antithyroid drugs. The receptor's source is a female donor with Graves disease.

The CDR3 DNA is TGTGCCAGCAGTGAACAGACACAGGTCACAGATACGCAGTATTTT. Translated, it gives CASSEQTQVTDTQYF. The gene calls are TRBV6-2 or TRBV6-3 and TRBJ2-3, with a possible D match to TRBD1 (5 bases). The V gene lost 5 bases and the J gene lost 2 bases, with 14 bases spanning the gap. Germline assignment: CDR1 MNHEY and CDR2 SVGEGT. The CDR3 is 15 residues long.